This T cell receptor (beta chain) derives from a study of T cells in localized non-small cell lung cancer. Concerning this clone itself: The antigen is undetermined.

Assay: immunoSEQ multiplex PCR; the TCRdb copy retains only in-frame clones and omits some. The sample yields 15,000 or so clones, over 75% seen once. Germline-derived CDR1 and CDR2 are MNHNS and SASEGT. The V end lost 2 bases, the J end lost 0 bases, and 11 bases lay between the germline ends. The length of the CDR3 is 15 residues. General study results and limits: In adjacent lung, a median about 50 of the top 100 tumor clones were found. Uninvolved nearby lung showed the greatest T cell clonality, exceeding that found in tumor.

The source is a male donor aged 60 or older with stage II lung adenocarcinoma. Material: peripheral blood mononuclear cells, obtained before any cancer treatment. The chain uses TRBV6-1 and TRBJ2-7, with D unclear. This chain's CDR3 is CASSELPRSSYEQYF. The CDR3 nucleotides read TGTGCCAGCAGTGAACTACCCAGGAGCTCCTACGAGCAGTACTTC.